This T cell receptor beta chain was captured in a study of cytomegalovirus exposure and HLA in healthy donors. Whole-study findings and limits: Later analysis demonstrated an association between a missense DCLRE1C variant and TCR beta V- and J-gene trimming. Previously analyzed data showed that most TCR beta V segments were productive at a frequency of about 90% or about 30%. In vitro checks showed that a few CMV-associated chains really do target CMV antigens.

CDR1 is SQVTM, CDR2 ANQGSEA, per germline. This CDR3 comprises 11 residues. Trimming stripped 4 bases from V and 5 bases from J, with 6 bases between. About this clone itself: Its matching antigen is unknown.

The PCR used 60 Vbeta and 13 Jbeta primers. In the original processing: A later analysis counted 80 million or so unique TCR beta chains, around 10 million shared. TCRdb keeps only in-frame clones here, not all; method: immunoSEQ multiplex PCR. That table furnishes V, J and clone size, whereas the DNA furnished D and trimming. The table has 130,000 to 150,000 clones, 78% seen once. Sequencing was carried out using PBMCs. The TCR sequence derives from a male donor in good health and CMV-seronegative. This sequence joins TRBV29-1 and TRBJ2-1; tentative D call: TRBD2 (6 bases). The CDR3 sequence is CSVGTNNEQFF. DNA of the CDR3: TGCAGCGTTGGGACTAACAATGAGCAGTTCTTC.